These 21 T cell receptor beta chains originate from one sample sequenced in a study of blood T cell repertoires in COVID-19. Clones were sequenced by immunoSEQ multiplex PCR, and TCRdb holds only the in-frame ones, with some missing. The table lists about 9,000 clones, under 90% of them singletons. Sequenced: peripheral blood. The receptors shown here come from a human donor in a cohort sampled during active COVID-19.

This clone was counted once. The genes are TRBV6-4 and TRBJ2-1, with D unresolved. Trimming pared 0 bases from V and 6 bases from J, leaving 15 bases between. In germline, CDR1 is MRHNA, CDR2 SNTAGT. The CDR3 runs 16 residues. The CDR3 spells CASSDSGSSFPNEQFF. The CDR3 nucleotides are TGTGCCAGCAGTGACTCGGGCAGCAGCTTTCCCAATGAGCAGTTCTTC.

Remarks on this clone: The DNA is omitted, as the CDR3 cannot be located on it reliably, and the CDR3 follows TCRdb's listing. J is TRBJ2-6 and V is TRBV7-9; the D call in the table, TRBD1, was not verified against the DNA. Germline CDR1 is SEHNR and CDR2 is FQNEAQ (reference sequence). From its first to its last residue, the CDR3 has 18 amino acids. The CDR3 reads CASSILGQPISGANVLTF.

The CDR3, as DNA: TGTGCCAGTAGCCGGGACAGGGTCCCCGGGGAGCTGTTTTTT. Its protein product is CASSRDRVPGELFF. This sequence joins TRBV19 and TRBJ2-2; 9 bases fit TRBD1. Germline assignment: CDR1 LNHDA and CDR2 SQIVND (reference sequence). The length of the CDR3 is 14 residues. V lost 6 bases and J lost 6; bases outside the gene matches: 5.

The V call is TRBV7-2, the J call TRBJ2-1, with D maybe TRBD2 (5 bases). CDR1 is SGHTA, CDR2 FQGNSA, per germline. Trimming removed 1 base at V and 8 bases at J, with 15 bases between. This CDR3 comprises 15 residues. CDR3 nucleotide sequence: TGTGCCAGCAGCTTAGGGGCGGGCCTGAGGGATGAGCAGTTCTTC. Translating it yields CASSLGAGLRDEQFF.

The V gene is TRBV6-1, the J gene TRBJ1-1, with TRBD1 matching 10 bases. The V gene's germline CDR1 is MNHNS and CDR2 SASEGT. V lost 2 bases, J lost 0 bases, and 6 bases stayed unmatched. The CDR3 has 17 amino acids. The CDR3 loop reads CASSEPGQGLMNTEAFF. For the CDR3, the DNA is TGTGCCAGCAGTGAACCGGGACAGGGGCTCATGAACACTGAAGCTTTCTTT.

Remarks on this clone: Compared with germline, one end of the junction differs, possibly owing to a read error. This chain uses TRBV18 with TRBJ1-3, with D uncertain. Germline V gene data show CDR1 as KGHSH and CDR2 as LQKENI. The CDR3 loop spans 15 amino acids. The chain's CDR3 is CASSPLGDLEVRGNF. The CDR3 DNA reads as TGTGCCAGCTCACCACTCGGGGATTTGGAGGTCCGAGGGAATTTT.

The chain combines TRBV19 with TRBJ2-1, with 7 bases fitting TRBD1. The CDR3 is 17 amino acids. Germline CDR1 and CDR2: LNHDA and SQIVND (reference sequence). V lost 5 bases to trimming and J lost 3 bases; unmatched junction nucleotides: 13. The CDR3 DNA reads TGTGCCAGTAGTGGAGTCACAACAGGGGCTCTCTACAATGAGCAGTTCTTC. It encodes CASSGVTTGALYNEQFF.

The V and J genes are TRBV10-3 and TRBJ1-2; 9 positions match TRBD1. The CDR3 has 15 residues. V was clipped by 4 bases and J by 0 bases; unmatched bases: 3. CDR1 and CDR2 (germline): ENHRY, SYGVKD. Here the CDR3 reads CAISGGQGANYGYTF. DNA of the CDR3: TGTGCCATCAGTGGGGGACAGGGAGCTAACTATGGCTACACCTTC.

The chain employs TRBV9 and TRBJ2-1; the match to TRBD1 covers 10 bases. CDR1 is SGDLS and CDR2 is YYNGEE in the germline V gene. The length of the CDR3 is 16 residues. V shed 4 bases, J shed 2 bases, and the junction held 6 bases outside the gene matches. The DNA of the CDR3 is TGTGCCAGCAGCTTGACAGGGGGCAGAACCTACAATGAGCAGTTCTTC. Amino acids: CASSLTGGRTYNEQFF.

The chain links TRBV11-3 to TRBJ1-3; 9 bases are shared with TRBD1. Germline CDR1 reads SGHNT; CDR2 reads YENEEA. After removal of 5 bases from V and 2 bases from J, the junction contained 4 bases not matched to a gene. This CDR3 comprises 15 residues. The DNA of the CDR3 is TGTGCCAGCAGCCCGGACAGGGGTACTGGAAACACCATATATTTT. Protein product: CASSPDRGTGNTIYF.

With regard to this clone: Other DNA sequences in this sample translate to the same CDR3. The chain carries TRBV6-5 and TRBJ2-3; tentative D call: TRBD1 (5 bases). Germline V gives CDR1 MNHEY, CDR2 SVGAGI. With 0 bases removed from V and 4 bases from J, the gap between germline ends came to 8 bases. The CDR3 extends over 14 amino acids. The CDR3 DNA follows: TGTGCCAGCAGTTACTCGTCAGGGTCAGATACGCAGTATTTT. Its translation is CASSYSSGSDTQYF.

This clone was observed once. The CDR3 protein is CASSPRDSYGYTF. For the CDR3, the DNA is TGTGCCAGCAGTCCCCGGGACAGCTATGGCTACACCTTC. The rearrangement joins TRBV25-1 to TRBJ1-2; 7 nucleotides agree with TRBD1. The CDR3 runs to 13 residues. With V trimmed by 5 bases and J by 4 bases, 4 bases remained unmatched. The germline CDR1 and CDR2 sequences are MGHDK and SYGVNS.

V and J are TRBV7-6 and TRBJ2-5; TRBD2 aligns across 12 bases. Germline V gene data show CDR1 as SGHVS and CDR2 as FNYEAQ. The CDR3 is 16 amino acids. Trimming removed 5 bases from V and 4 bases from J; junction bases left unmatched: 8. This CDR3 reads CASSLSRLAGAETQYF. In DNA form, the CDR3 reads TGTGCCAGCAGCCTCAGCCGACTAGCGGGGGCAGAGACCCAGTACTTC.

This clone was observed a handful of times. V and J are TRBV24-1 and TRBJ2-2, with D maybe TRBD2 (7 bases). V was pared by 1 base and J by 0 bases, with 20 bases between. The CDR3 sequence is 20 residues long. Germline V gene lookup returns CDR1 KGHDR and CDR2 SFDVKD. The CDR3 DNA is TGTGCCACCAGTGATTTCAGGGGAGGGGAAGGTAGAGCGAACACCGGGGAGCTGTTTTTT. Translation: CATSDFRGGEGRANTGELFF.

This clone appeared a single time. The chain combines TRBV2 with TRBJ2-6; tentative D call: TRBD2 (7 bases). Per germline, CDR1 SNHLY and CDR2 FYNNEI. V lost 0 bases to trimming and J lost 4 bases, with 13 bases between them. CDR3 length: 17 residues. Written as DNA, the CDR3 is TGTGCCAGCAGTGAAGCGGGGGGGCTCAGAGGGGCCAACGTCCTGACTTTC. It translates to CASSEAGGLRGANVLTF.

A single count supports this clone. The J gene is TRBJ2-7, the V gene TRBV21-1; the table names TRBD2, a call not compared with the DNA. TRBV21-1 is a listed pseudogene. The CDR3 consists of 14 residues. The CDR3 reads CASSRAGGAGEQYF. CDR3 coding DNA: TGTGCCAGCAGCAGAGCGGGGGGGGCTGGCGAGCAGTACTTC.

V and J are TRBV6-5 and TRBJ1-2; maybe TRBD1 (5 bases). V gave up 8 bases and J gave up 5 bases, with 18 bases separating them. The CDR3 consists of 14 residues. Germline CDR1 and CDR2: MNHEY and SVGAGI. The CDR3 spells CASGQQGVLYGYTF. In nucleotides, the CDR3 is TGTGCCAGCGGACAACAAGGGGTTTTATATGGCTACACCTTC.

This clone was seen more than once but under ten times. The chain has TRBV27 and TRBJ2-2; D perhaps matches TRBD1 (5 bases). Germline lookup yields CDR1 MNHEY and CDR2 SMNVEV (reference sequence). The CDR3 consists of 16 residues. The ends were cut back, 3 bases at V and 4 bases at J, with 15 bases in the middle. CDR3 nucleotides: TGTGCCAGCAGTTTTCGAAATCAGGGCCTCACCGGGGAGCTGTTTTTT. It specifies CASSFRNQGLTGELFF.

The J gene is TRBJ1-2, the V gene TRBV7-9; D is ambiguous. Trimming left V 4 bases short and J 6 bases short, with 9 bases between. The CDR3 loop spans 12 amino acids. CDR1 and CDR2 from the germline V gene are SEHNR and FQNEAQ (reference sequence). The DNA of the CDR3 is TGTGCCAGCAGCTCCGACACAGATGGCTACACCTTC. Its protein product is CASSSDTDGYTF.

The V gene is TRBV29-1, the J gene TRBJ1-1; perhaps TRBD1 as D (6 bases). The germline gives CDR1 SQVTM, CDR2 ANQGSEA. The V and J ends lost 6 bases and 1 base respectively, with 15 bases between them. The CDR3 totals 14 residues. CDR3 amino acids: CSVDSGVGNTEAFF. Here the CDR3 DNA reads TGCAGCGTCGACTCAGGGGTAGGGAACACTGAAGCTTTCTTT.

The chain carries TRBV10-3 and TRBJ1-1; 8 bases align to TRBD1. Trimming took 4 bases from V and 4 from J; bases not matched to a gene: 2. The CDR3 extends over 13 amino acids. The germline CDR1 and CDR2 sequences are ENHRY and SYGVKD. The CDR3 bases are TGTGCCATCAGTGGGACAGGGATCACTGAAGCTTTCTTT. Encoded protein: CAISGTGITEAFF.